This T cell receptor (beta chain) is from a study of control samples from healthy donors and cancer patients (dated by TCRdb to the early 2020s). The method was the immunoSEQ multiplex PCR assay. This is the immuneACCESS table as TCRdb keeps it, with only in-frame sequences that have V and J called. A part of the clones is gone; compared with another copy, unresolved V genes explain less than half, and the rest is unexplained. The sample table contains more than 140,000 clones; only one count was recorded for under 95% of them. Around 7.3% of the sample is held by the ten biggest clonotypes. With respect to this clone: The target of this receptor is not known. No base qualities exist here, and no much larger clone lies one base off it.

V is reduced by 2 bases and J by 2 bases, leaving a spacing of 10 bases between them. The CDR3 goes from the cysteine to the phenylalanine over 15 residues. Solely the CDR3 DNA is kept, with 45 bases framed from the first base. Via the germline V gene, CDR1 is LGHNA and CDR2 YSLEER. The specimen sequenced was blood. The chain employs TRBV4-3 and TRBJ2-1; the D gene assignment is ambiguous. This receptor was taken from a man younger than 35 in good health. DNA sequence: TGCGCCAGCAGCCAATCCGCGGTGACCTACAATGAGCAGTTCTTC. The translation is CASSQSAVTYNEQFF.